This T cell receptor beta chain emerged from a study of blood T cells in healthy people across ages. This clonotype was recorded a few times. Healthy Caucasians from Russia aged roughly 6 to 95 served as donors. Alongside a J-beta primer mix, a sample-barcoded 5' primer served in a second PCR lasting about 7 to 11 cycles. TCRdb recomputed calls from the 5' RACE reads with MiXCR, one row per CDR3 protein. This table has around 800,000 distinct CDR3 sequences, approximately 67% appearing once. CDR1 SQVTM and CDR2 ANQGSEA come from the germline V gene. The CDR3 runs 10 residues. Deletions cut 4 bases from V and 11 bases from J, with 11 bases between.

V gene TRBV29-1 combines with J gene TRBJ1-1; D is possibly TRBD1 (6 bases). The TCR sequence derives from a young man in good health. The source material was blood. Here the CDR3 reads CSVVYRAAFF. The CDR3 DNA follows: TGCAGCGTTGTTTACAGGGCGGCTTTCTTT.